This TCR beta chain came from a study of OX40 agonist ivuxolimab in advanced cancers. Study-wide background: Hepatocellular carcinoma, melanoma, renal cell or head and neck cancer occurred in dose-escalation patients. Patients achieving partial responses numbered three: one hepatocellular carcinoma case and two cutaneous melanoma cases. Past anti-PD-1, anti-PD-L1 or anti-CTLA-4 therapy was accepted, and approximately 37% had received some. Notes on the study in general: Dosing at 0.1 to 3.0 mg/kg was accompanied by clonal expansion of CD4+ and CD8+ blood T cells by week 6.

Germline loops: CDR1 SGHAT, CDR2 FQDESV (reference sequence). The CDR3 length is 15 residues. V lost 5 bases and J 3 bases, leaving 16 bases between the germline ends. Libraries were prepared by immunoSEQ multiplex PCR; TCRdb keeps only in-frame clonotypes and omits some of them. Among 40,000 to 50,000 clones listed, roughly 90% were seen once. Comments on this clone: Its specificity is not known.

The receptor was isolated from an adult with an advanced solid tumor such as melanoma, head and neck, liver or kidney cancer. This chain connects TRBV11-1 to TRBJ1-1, with D tentatively TRBD1 (5 bases). The specimen comprised CD4+ or CD8+ T cells sorted from blood, sampled in a trial of the OX40 agonist ivuxolimab. The CDR3 loop reads CASSRPTRVDTEAFF. The CDR3, as DNA: TGTGCCAGCAGCCGCCCCACCAGGGTCGACACTGAAGCTTTCTTT.